This is a list of T cell receptor beta chains from one sample in a study of control samples from healthy donors and cancer patients. Assay: immunoSEQ multiplex PCR; the TCRdb copy retains only in-frame clones and omits some. The sample yields some 120,000 clones, about 90% seen once. Sequencing was carried out using blood. These receptor sequences come from a man aged 55 to 70 in good health. Both conserved end residues are part of each CDR3. The order of the fields is D gene, J gene, V gene, clone size, CDR3 length, CDR3 protein, CDR3 DNA. D genes are given only for firm matches. For some rows the clone size is stated as once, few or many, or as a class when expanded; others skip it.

>TRBD1|TRBJ2-7|TRBV6-5|-|14
CASKPGQGADEQYF
TGTGCCAGCAAGCCGGGACAGGGGGCCGACGAGCAGTACTTC
>-|TRBJ1-2|TRBV7-9|-|14
CASSTRGSHNGYTF
TGTGCCAGCAGTACCCGGGGCAGTCACAATGGCTACACCTTC
>-|TRBJ2-1|TRBV5-1|-|13
CASSWGAGNEQFF
TGCGCCAGCAGCTGGGGGGCCGGGAATGAGCAGTTCTTC
>-|TRBJ1-1|TRBV2|-|16
CASPLQIERGNTEAFF
TGTGCCAGCCCCCTCCAAATCGAAAGGGGAAACACTGAAGCTTTCTTT
>-|TRBJ2-7|TRBV28|once|12
CASRGSSYEQYF
TGTGCCAGCAGGGGCAGCTCCTACGAGCAGTACTTC
>-|TRBJ1-2|TRBV27|-|14
CASSLSGSSRGYTF
TGTGCCAGCAGTTTATCGGGCAGTTCAAGGGGCTACACCTTC
>-|TRBJ2-7|TRBV7-3|once|18
CASSLTYLVQIHSYEQYF
TGTGCCAGCAGCTTAACGTACTTGGTCCAGATTCACTCCTACGAGCAGTACTTC
>TRBD2|TRBJ2-7|TRBV11-2|-|16
CASSFVLGGYSYEQYF
TGTGCCAGCAGCTTTGTTCTCGGGGGGTACTCCTACGAGCAGTACTTC
>TRBD1|TRBJ1-4|TRBV19|few|15
CASSTGTVLNEKLFF
TGTGCCAGTAGTACCGGGACAGTACTAAATGAAAAACTGTTTTTT
>TRBD1|TRBJ2-2|TRBV7-3|-|15
CASSARDSNTGELFF
TGTGCCAGCAGCGCTAGGGACAGTAACACCGGGGAGCTGTTTTTT
>-|TRBJ1-5|TRBV20-1|-|14
CSASGGVVNQPQHF
TGCAGTGCTAGTGGAGGAGTCGTCAATCAGCCCCAGCATTTT
>-|TRBJ2-3|TRBV18|-|16
CASSPPMVASPDTQYF
TGTGCCAGCTCACCACCGATGGTAGCTTCCCCAGATACGCAGTATTTT
>TRBD1|TRBJ2-7|TRBV9|-|15
CASSVGGTGAYEQYF
TGTGCCAGCAGCGTGGGAGGGACAGGGGCATACGAGCAGTACTTC
>-|TRBJ1-6|TRBV9|once|15
CASSVGAVENSPLHF
TGTGCCAGCAGCGTCGGGGCAGTTGAGAATTCACCCCTCCACTTT
>TRBD1|TRBJ2-7|TRBV28|-|14
CASRDTGQIYEQYF
TGTGCCAGCAGGGATACGGGACAGATCTACGAGCAGTACTTC
>-|TRBJ1-1|TRBV19|-|15
CASRQGFSSNTEAFF
TGTGCCAGTAGGCAGGGGTTCTCATCGAACACTGAAGCTTTCTTT
>-|TRBJ2-2|TRBV6-5|-|14
CASSSGVGTGELFF
TGTGCCAGCAGTTCAGGGGTGGGGACCGGGGAGCTGTTTTTT
>TRBD1|TRBJ1-5|TRBV30|once|18
CAWSVKGLGQGSNQPQHF
TGTGCCTGGAGTGTCAAGGGGTTGGGACAGGGAAGCAATCAGCCCCAGCATTTT
>-|TRBJ1-2|TRBV28|-|13
CASMGGPSYGYTF
TGTGCCAGCATGGGGGGCCCTAGCTATGGCTACACCTTC
>TRBD2|TRBJ2-1|TRBV9|-|15
CASSPVAGGNNEQFF
TGTGCCAGCAGCCCTGTAGCGGGGGGAAACAATGAGCAGTTCTTC
>-|TRBJ1-1|TRBV21-1|once|11
CASSNGTEAFF
TGTGCCAGCAGCAACGGCACTGAAGCTTTCTTT
>-|TRBJ1-2|TRBV5-1|-|16
CASSLAERPNLYGYTF
TGCGCCAGCAGCTTGGCCGAACGGCCCAACCTTTATGGCTACACCTTC
>-|TRBJ2-6|TRBV14|-|17
CASSQAAAVPGANVLTF
TGTGCCAGCAGCCAAGCGGCGGCAGTACCCGGGGCCAACGTCCTGACTTTC
>-|TRBJ2-2|TRBV9|-|14
CASSSPQTFGELFF
TGTGCCAGCAGCTCTCCCCAGACCTTCGGGGAGCTGTTTTTT
>-|TRBJ1-1|TRBV28|-|13
CASSFGFNTEAFF
TGTGCCAGCAGTTTTGGATTTAACACTGAAGCTTTCTTT
>-|TRBJ2-2|TRBV27|-|16
CASSFWTTANTGELFF
TGTGCCAGCAGTTTTTGGACGACAGCCAACACCGGGGAGCTGTTTTTT
>TRBD1|TRBJ2-6|TRBV18|once|16
CASSPIQGAGANVLTF
TGTGCCAGCTCACCGATACAGGGGGCCGGGGCCAACGTCCTGACTTTC
>TRBD2|TRBJ2-3|TRBV7-2|once|15
CASSPQGGAGDTQYF
TGTGCCAGCAGCCCCCAGGGAGGGGCCGGAGATACGCAGTATTTT
>TRBD1|TRBJ2-7|TRBV24-1|-|15
CATSGSGTGSYEQYF
TGTGCCACCAGTGGTTCCGGGACAGGCTCCTACGAGCAGTACTTC
>-|TRBJ1-5|TRBV7-2|-|15
CASSLVANSNQPQHF
TGTGCCAGCAGCTTAGTGGCTAATAGCAATCAGCCCCAGCATTTT
>-|TRBJ1-1|TRBV7-6|-|13
CASSSPGATEAFF
TGTGCCAGCAGCTCCCCGGGGGCCACTGAAGCTTTCTTT
>-|TRBJ1-5|TRBV28|-|14
CASSLYRDNQPQHF
TGTGCCAGCAGTTTATACAGAGACAATCAGCCCCAGCATTTT
>-|TRBJ1-3|TRBV3-1/TRBV3-2|-|13
CASSQGAQGTIYF
TGTGCCAGCAGCCAAGGGGCCCAGGGCACCATATATTTT
>TRBD2|TRBJ2-1|TRBV7-6|-|16
CASSPDSGGAYNEQFF
TGTGCCAGCAGCCCCGATAGCGGGGGGGCCTACAATGAGCAGTTCTTC
>-|TRBJ1-3|TRBV27|-|14
CASSPRVHGNTIYF
TGTGCCAGCAGCCCCCGGGTACATGGAAACACCATATATTTT
>-|TRBJ1-2|TRBV10-2|-|13
CASSAGQLYGYTF
TGCGCCAGCAGCGCTGGACAGCTCTATGGCTACACCTTC
>-|TRBJ1-5|TRBV7-2|-|16
CASSPAPGGFPGPQHF
TGTGCCAGCAGCCCCGCGCCAGGCGGCTTCCCGGGGCCCCAGCATTTT
>-|TRBJ1-4|TRBV5-5|-|15
CASSGEGGTNEKLFF
TGTGCCAGCAGCGGGGAGGGAGGCACTAATGAAAAACTGTTTTTT
>TRBD1|TRBJ2-3|TRBV28|-|16
CASKKRQGAYTDTQYF
TGTGCCAGCAAGAAGAGGCAGGGGGCCTACACAGATACGCAGTATTTT
>-|TRBJ1-1|TRBV27|-|14
CASSSPTRGSEAFF
TGTGCCAGCAGTTCGCCGACGAGAGGGAGTGAAGCTTTCTTT
>-|TRBJ1-1|TRBV14|-|14
CASSLQLMNTEAFF
TGTGCCAGCAGCCTACAGCTAATGAACACTGAAGCTTTCTTT
>-|TRBJ1-3|TRBV19|-|16
CASSEGRTVSGNTIYF
TGTGCCAGTAGTGAGGGACGGACGGTCTCTGGAAACACCATATATTTT
>-|TRBJ1-2|TRBV14|-|14
CASSQRDAYYGYTF
TGTGCCAGCAGCCAACGGGACGCCTACTATGGCTACACCTTC
>TRBD2|TRBJ2-1|TRBV7-2|-|15
CASSSRRGAGNEQFF
TGTGCCAGCAGTTCTCGGCGGGGGGCGGGGAATGAGCAGTTCTTC
>-|TRBJ2-1|TRBV5-1|-|15
CASSGGALDTNEQFF
TGCGCCAGCAGCGGAGGGGCCCTGGACACCAATGAGCAGTTCTTC
>-|TRBJ2-1|TRBV29-1|-|14
CSVDGVRGISEQFF
TGCAGCGTTGATGGGGTTCGAGGTATCAGTGAGCAGTTCTTC
>TRBD1|TRBJ1-6|TRBV6-5|few|14
CASTVDRGNSPLHF
TGTGCCAGCACCGTAGACAGGGGTAATTCACCCCTCCACTTT
>TRBD1|TRBJ1-2|TRBV12-3/TRBV12-4|-|12
CASSQGAGGYTF
TGTGCCAGCAGCCAGGGGGCAGGGGGCTACACCTTC
>-|TRBJ2-7|TRBV6-2/TRBV6-3|once|11
CASSSGIEQYF
TGTGCCAGCAGTTCAGGGATCGAGCAGTACTTC
>-|TRBJ2-2|TRBV27|-|12
CASRGISGELFF
TGTGCCAGCAGAGGAATCTCCGGGGAGCTGTTTTTT
>-|TRBJ2-3|TRBV2|few|12
CASTPYPDTQYF
TGTGCCAGCACCCCGTATCCAGATACGCAGTATTTT
>-|TRBJ1-1|TRBV27|-|13
CASSLFRETEAFF
TGTGCCAGCAGTCTCTTCAGGGAGACTGAAGCTTTCTTT
>-|TRBJ2-7|TRBV10-3|-|15
CAISEQIVETDEQYF
TGTGCCATCAGTGAGCAGATCGTGGAGACGGACGAGCAGTACTTC
>-|TRBJ2-1|TRBV7-8|-|12
CASSLTTQEQFF
TGTGCCAGCAGCCTAACCACCCAGGAGCAGTTCTTC
>TRBD1|TRBJ1-2|TRBV28|-|14
CGVQGAMADYGYTF
TGTGGGGTACAGGGGGCCATGGCTGACTATGGCTACACCTTC
>TRBD2|TRBJ2-1|TRBV7-2|-|14
CASSLERGVGEQFF
TGTGCCAGCAGCTTAGAGCGGGGGGTAGGTGAGCAGTTCTTC
>-|TRBJ1-2|TRBV4-3|-|15
CASSQDRAGNYGYTF
TGCGCCAGCAGCCAAGATAGGGCGGGAAACTATGGCTACACCTTC
>-|TRBJ1-4|TRBV7-9|-|15
CASSLPFTTNEKLFF
TGTGCCAGCAGCTTACCCTTTACAACTAATGAAAAACTGTTTTTT
>TRBD1|TRBJ1-4|TRBV28|-|17
CASNLWGQGAGSEKLFF
TGTGCCAGCAATCTTTGGGGACAGGGGGCGGGAAGTGAAAAACTGTTTTTT